Below, 10 T cell receptor beta chains from the same sample are listed, as sequenced in a study of T cell changes during pregnancy in multiple sclerosis. The repertoire was sequenced with immunoSEQ multiplex PCR; TCRdb's copy has only in-frame clones and lacks some. Seen here are under 100,000 clones, around 93% observed once, and the top ten hold around 2%. Sequenced here: peripheral blood, sampled in the first trimester of pregnancy. The source of these receptors is a female donor in good health, enrolled as a control in a pregnancy study.

The rearrangement links TRBV5-1 to TRBJ2-6; 10 bases match TRBD1. Looked up from germline, CDR1 is SGHRS and CDR2 is YFSETQ. The junction had 5 bases not matched to a gene; V was cut back by 2 bases and J by 0 bases. There are 18 residues in the CDR3. The CDR3 region has the DNA TGCGCCAGCAGCTTCTCCGGGACAGGGGTCTCTGGGGCCAACGTCCTGACTTTC. Translation: CASSFSGTGVSGANVLTF. Variable domain in full (rest from reference TRBV5-1 and TRBJ2-6): KAGVTQTPRYLIKTRGQQVTLSCSPISGHRSVSWYQQTPGQGLQFLFEYFSETQRNKGNFPGRFSGRQFSNSRSEMNVSTLELGDSALYLCASSFSGTGVSGANVLTFGAGSRLTVL.

CDR3 sequence (DNA): TGTGCCAGCAGTCCTGGGACAGGCCGAAATTCACCCCTCCACTTT. The encoded protein is CASSPGTGRNSPLHF. The genes are TRBV28 and TRBJ1-6; 8 bases are shared with TRBD1. The germline V gene encodes CDR1 MDHEN and CDR2 SYDVKM. The CDR3 is 15 amino acids. The V segment lost 5 bases and the J segment 7 bases; nucleotides outside the gene matches: 7.

The chain is built from TRBV29-1 and TRBJ2-3; tentative D call: TRBD1 (6 bases). The germline gives CDR1 SQVTM, CDR2 ANQGSEA. The V end lost 7 bases, the J end lost 0 bases, and 11 bases lay between the germline ends. This CDR3 is built from 13 residues. CDR3 in DNA: TGCAGCGGCCGAGGGGGAAGCACAGATACGCAGTATTTT. This translates into CSGRGGSTDTQYF.

The V call is TRBV18, the J call TRBJ1-1, with D possibly TRBD1 on 5 matching bases. The CDR3 extends over 12 amino acids. V shed 6 bases and J shed 1 base, with 6 bases lying between them. CDR1 and CDR2 (germline): KGHSH, LQKENI. CDR3 bases: TGTGCCAGCTCTACAGGGAACACTGAAGCTTTCTTT. This codes for CASSTGNTEAFF.

This clone was observed a few times. The chain has TRBV7-2 and TRBJ2-3, with D tentatively TRBD1 (5 bases). With 4 bases removed from V and 6 bases from J, the gap between germline ends came to 14 bases. The CDR3 has 14 residues. The germline V gene encodes CDR1 SGHTA and CDR2 FQGNSA. Here the CDR3 reads CASSYVGARDTQYF. DNA of the CDR3: TGTGCCAGCAGCTACGTAGGGGCGCGGGATACGCAGTATTTT.

The rearrangement links TRBV11-2 to TRBJ2-2; the D gene is possibly TRBD2 (7 bases). Germline values: CDR1 SGHAT, CDR2 FQNNGV. V was pared by 5 bases and J by 4 bases, with 17 bases between. The CDR3 has 16 residues. The CDR3 DNA reads TGTGCCAGCAGCCCTCCGGGGGGCGCCGGCACCGGGGAGCTGTTTTTT. This gives the protein CASSPPGGAGTGELFF.

This clone was observed a single time. The chain has TRBV7-3 and TRBJ1-1; D gene ambiguous. V was cut by 3 bases and J by 2 bases, with 7 bases left in between. Per the germline V gene, CDR1 is SGHTA and CDR2 is FQGTGA. This CDR3 is 13 amino acids long. DNA of the CDR3: TGTGCCAGCAGCTTTACACCTAACACTGAAGCTTTCTTT. Translated, it gives CASSFTPNTEAFF.

The chain joins TRBV18 to TRBJ2-3, with 8 bases aligning to TRBD1. The length of the CDR3 is 14 residues. Germline assignment: CDR1 KGHSH and CDR2 LQKENI. V shed 2 bases and J 4 bases; nucleotides not matched to a gene: 2. The CDR3 region is CASSPGQGPDTQYF. The CDR3 DNA is TGTGCCAGCTCACCAGGACAGGGTCCAGATACGCAGTATTTT.

This chain joins TRBV5-1 and TRBJ2-5, with 8 bases matching TRBD2. J gave up 4 bases and V 6 bases, and 5 bases lay outside the gene matches. The V gene's germline CDR1 is SGHRS and CDR2 YFSETQ. This CDR3 is built from 13 residues. CDR3: CASNTGGIETQYF. The CDR3, as DNA: TGCGCCAGCAACACGGGGGGGATAGAGACCCAGTACTTC.

This rearrangement joins TRBV7-9 to TRBJ2-7; D may be TRBD1 (5 bases). V was shortened by 0 bases and J by 1 base, with 10 bases between the two germline ends. The CDR3 spans 15 residues. Germline V gene lookup returns CDR1 SEHNR and CDR2 FQNEAQ (reference sequence). DNA for the CDR3: TGTGCCAGCAGCTTAGCGACAGTAGGGTCCTACGAGCAGTACTTC. It yields the protein CASSLATVGSYEQYF. The full variable domain, completed using reference TRBV7-9 and TRBJ2-7, is DTGVSQNPRHKITKRGQNVTFRCDPISEHNRLYWYRQTLGQGPEFLTYFQNEAQLEKSRLLSDRFSAERPKGSFSTLEIQRTEQGDSAMYLCASSLATVGSYEQYFGPGTRLTVT.